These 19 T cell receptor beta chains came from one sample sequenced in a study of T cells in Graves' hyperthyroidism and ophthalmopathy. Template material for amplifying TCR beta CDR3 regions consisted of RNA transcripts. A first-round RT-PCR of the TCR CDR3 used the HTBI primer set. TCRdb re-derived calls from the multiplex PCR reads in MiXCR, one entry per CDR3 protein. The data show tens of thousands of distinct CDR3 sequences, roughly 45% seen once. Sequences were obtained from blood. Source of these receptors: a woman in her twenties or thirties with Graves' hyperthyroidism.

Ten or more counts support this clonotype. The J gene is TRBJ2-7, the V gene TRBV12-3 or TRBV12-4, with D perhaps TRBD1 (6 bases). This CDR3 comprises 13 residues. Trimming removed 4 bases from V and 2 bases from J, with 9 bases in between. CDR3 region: CASSSGQPYEQYF. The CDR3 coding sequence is TGTGCCAGCAGTTCAGGACAGCCCTACGAGCAGTACTTC.

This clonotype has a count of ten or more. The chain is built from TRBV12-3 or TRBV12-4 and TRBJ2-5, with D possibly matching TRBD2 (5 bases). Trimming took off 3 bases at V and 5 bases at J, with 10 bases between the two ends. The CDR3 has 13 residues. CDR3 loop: CASSFSVGETQYF. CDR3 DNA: TGTGCCAGCAGTTTTAGCGTTGGGGAGACCCAGTACTTC.

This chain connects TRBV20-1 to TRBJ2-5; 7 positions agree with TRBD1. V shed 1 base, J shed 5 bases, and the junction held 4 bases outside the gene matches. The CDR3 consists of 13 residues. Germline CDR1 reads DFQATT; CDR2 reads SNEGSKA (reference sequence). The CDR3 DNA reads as TGCAGTGCTAGAGGCGCCAGGGGGGAGACCCAGTACTTC. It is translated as CSARGARGETQYF.

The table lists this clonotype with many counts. The CDR3 coding sequence is TGTGCCAGCGCGACACAGGGATTCGGGACCTACGAGCAGTACTTC. Amino acids: CASATQGFGTYEQYF. The genes are TRBV6-2 or TRBV6-3 and TRBJ2-7; D may be TRBD1 (6 bases). Trimming removed 8 bases at V and 2 bases at J, with 19 bases between. Germline V gene sequence: CDR1 MNHEY, CDR2 SVGEGT. The CDR3 covers 15 residues.

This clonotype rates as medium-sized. CDR3 amino acids: CAISEPGTGGLANYGYTF. CDR3 in DNA: TGTGCCATCAGTGAGCCGGGGACAGGAGGGTTGGCTAACTATGGCTACACCTTC. The chain carries TRBV10-3 and TRBJ1-2; 8 bases match TRBD1. This CDR3 has 18 amino acids. Losses at the gene ends were 2 bases for V and 0 bases for J; bases not matched to a gene: 11. Germline CDR1 is ENHRY and CDR2 is SYGVKD.

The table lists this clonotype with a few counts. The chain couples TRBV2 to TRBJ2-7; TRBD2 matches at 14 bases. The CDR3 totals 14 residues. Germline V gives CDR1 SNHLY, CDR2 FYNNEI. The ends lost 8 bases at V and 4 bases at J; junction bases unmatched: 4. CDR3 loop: CASGGTSGSYEQYF. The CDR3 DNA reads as TGTGCCAGCGGAGGGACTAGCGGGAGTTACGAGCAGTACTTC.

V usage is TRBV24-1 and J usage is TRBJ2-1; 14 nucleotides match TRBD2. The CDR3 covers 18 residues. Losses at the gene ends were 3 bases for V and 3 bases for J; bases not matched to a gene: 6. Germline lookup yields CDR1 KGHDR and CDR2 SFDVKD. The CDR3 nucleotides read TGTGCCACCAGTGATGGGGGACTAGCGGGAGATATCTACAATGAGCAGTTCTTC. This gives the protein CATSDGGLAGDIYNEQFF.

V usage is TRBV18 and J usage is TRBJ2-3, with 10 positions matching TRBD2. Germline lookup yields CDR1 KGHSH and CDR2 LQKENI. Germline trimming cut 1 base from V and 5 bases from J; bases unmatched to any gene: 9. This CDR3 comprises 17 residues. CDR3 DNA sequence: TGTGCCAGCTCACCACTCGACCTCCGACTAGCGGGAGATACGCAGTATTTT. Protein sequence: CASSPLDLRLAGDTQYF.

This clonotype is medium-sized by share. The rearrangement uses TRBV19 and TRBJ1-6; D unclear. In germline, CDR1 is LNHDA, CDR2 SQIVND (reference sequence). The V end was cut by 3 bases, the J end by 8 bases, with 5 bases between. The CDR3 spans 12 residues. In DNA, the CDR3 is TGTGCCAGTAGTATGGGCCATTCACCCCTCCACTTT. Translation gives CASSMGHSPLHF.

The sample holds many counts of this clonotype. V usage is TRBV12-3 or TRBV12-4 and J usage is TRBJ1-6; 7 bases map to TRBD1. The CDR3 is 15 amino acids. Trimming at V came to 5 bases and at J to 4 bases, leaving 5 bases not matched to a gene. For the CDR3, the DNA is TGTGCCAGCAGTACAAGGGGACAGTATAATTCACCCCTCCACTTT. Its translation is CASSTRGQYNSPLHF.

The CDR3 sequence is CASSRGRETQYF. The CDR3 DNA reads as TGTGCCAGCAGTAGGGGGCGGGAGACCCAGTACTTC. The chain carries TRBV2 and TRBJ2-5; TRBD1 aligns across 7 bases. The junction had 2 bases not matched to a gene; V was cut back by 5 bases and J by 5 bases. CDR3 size: 12 residues. CDR1 and CDR2 from the germline V gene are SNHLY and FYNNEI.

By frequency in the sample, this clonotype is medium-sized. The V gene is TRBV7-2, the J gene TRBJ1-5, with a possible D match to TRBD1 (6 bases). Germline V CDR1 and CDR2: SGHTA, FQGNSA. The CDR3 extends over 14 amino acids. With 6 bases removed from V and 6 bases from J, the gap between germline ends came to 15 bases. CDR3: CASSKDRGGQPQHF. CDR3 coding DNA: TGTGCCAGCAGTAAGGACAGAGGCGGTCAGCCCCAGCATTTT.

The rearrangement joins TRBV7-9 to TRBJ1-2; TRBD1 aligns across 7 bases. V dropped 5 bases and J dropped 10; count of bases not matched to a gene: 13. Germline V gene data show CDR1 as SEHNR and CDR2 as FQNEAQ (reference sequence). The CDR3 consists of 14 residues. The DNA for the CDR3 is TGTGCCAGCAGCCCGAAGGCGGACAGGTTGGACTACACCTTC. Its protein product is CASSPKADRLDYTF.

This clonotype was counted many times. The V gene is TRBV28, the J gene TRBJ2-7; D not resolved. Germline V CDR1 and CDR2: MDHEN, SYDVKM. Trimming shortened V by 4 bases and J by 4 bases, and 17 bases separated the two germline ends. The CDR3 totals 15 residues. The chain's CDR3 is CASSYPSSGLYEQYF. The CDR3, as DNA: TGTGCCAGCAGTTACCCCTCCTCGGGTTTATACGAGCAGTACTTC.

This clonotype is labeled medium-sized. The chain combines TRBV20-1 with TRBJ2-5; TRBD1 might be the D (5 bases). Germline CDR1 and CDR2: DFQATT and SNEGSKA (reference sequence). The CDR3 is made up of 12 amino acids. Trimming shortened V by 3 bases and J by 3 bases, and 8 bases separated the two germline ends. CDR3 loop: CSASLREETQYF. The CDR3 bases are TGCAGTGCTAGCCTCAGGGAAGAGACCCAGTACTTC.

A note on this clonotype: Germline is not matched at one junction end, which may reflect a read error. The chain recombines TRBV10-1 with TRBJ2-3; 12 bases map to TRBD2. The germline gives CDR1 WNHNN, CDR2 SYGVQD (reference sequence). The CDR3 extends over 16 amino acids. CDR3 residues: CANSDTTSGSRREQYF. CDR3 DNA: TGCGCCAACAGTGATACGACTAGCGGGAGTCGAAGGGAGCAGTATTTT.

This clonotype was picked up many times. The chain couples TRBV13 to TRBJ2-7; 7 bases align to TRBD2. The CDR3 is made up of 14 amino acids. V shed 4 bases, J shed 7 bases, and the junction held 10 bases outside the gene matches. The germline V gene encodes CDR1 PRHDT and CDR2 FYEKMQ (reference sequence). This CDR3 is CASSSRWRGKEQYF. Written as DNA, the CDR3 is TGTGCCAGCAGCTCCCGATGGCGGGGGAAGGAGCAGTACTTC.

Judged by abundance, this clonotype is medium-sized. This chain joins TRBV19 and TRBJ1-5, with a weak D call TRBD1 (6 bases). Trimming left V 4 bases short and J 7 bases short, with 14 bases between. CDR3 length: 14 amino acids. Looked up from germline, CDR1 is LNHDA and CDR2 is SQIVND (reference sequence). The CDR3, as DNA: TGTGCCAGTAGTACCACAGGGTTCGGACAGCCCCAGCATTTT. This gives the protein CASSTTGFGQPQHF.

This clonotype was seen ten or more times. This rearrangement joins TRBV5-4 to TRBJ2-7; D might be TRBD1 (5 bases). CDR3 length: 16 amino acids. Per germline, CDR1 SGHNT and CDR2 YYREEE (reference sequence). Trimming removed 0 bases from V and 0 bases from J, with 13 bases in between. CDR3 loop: CASSLGATATSYEQYF. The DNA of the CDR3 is TGTGCCAGCAGCTTGGGGGCGACAGCGACCTCCTACGAGCAGTACTTC.